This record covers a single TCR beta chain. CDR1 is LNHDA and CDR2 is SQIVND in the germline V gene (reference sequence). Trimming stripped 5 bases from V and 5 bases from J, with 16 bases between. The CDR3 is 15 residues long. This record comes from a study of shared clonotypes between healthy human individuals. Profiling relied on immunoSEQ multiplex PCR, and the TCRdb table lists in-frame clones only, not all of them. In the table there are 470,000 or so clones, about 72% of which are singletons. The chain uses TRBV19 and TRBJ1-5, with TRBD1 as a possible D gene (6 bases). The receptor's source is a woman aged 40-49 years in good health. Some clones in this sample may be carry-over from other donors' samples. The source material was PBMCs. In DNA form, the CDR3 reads TGTGCCAGTAGTGCCGGACAGTCGAACTATCAGCCCCAGCATTTT. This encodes CASSAGQSNYQPQHF.